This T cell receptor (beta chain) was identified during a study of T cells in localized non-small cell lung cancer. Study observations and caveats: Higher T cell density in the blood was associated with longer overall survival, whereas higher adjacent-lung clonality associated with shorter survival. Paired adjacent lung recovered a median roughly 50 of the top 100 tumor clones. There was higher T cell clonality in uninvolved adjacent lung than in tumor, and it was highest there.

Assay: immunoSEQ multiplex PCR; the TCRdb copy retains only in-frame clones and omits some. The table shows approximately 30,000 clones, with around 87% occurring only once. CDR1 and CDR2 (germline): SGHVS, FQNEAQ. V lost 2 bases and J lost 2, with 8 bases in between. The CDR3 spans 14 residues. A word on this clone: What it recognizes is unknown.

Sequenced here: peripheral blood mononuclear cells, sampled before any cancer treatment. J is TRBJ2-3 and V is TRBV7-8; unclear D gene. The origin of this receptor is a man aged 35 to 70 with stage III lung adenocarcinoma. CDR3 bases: TGTGCCAGCAGCTTATCGGAGTTCACAGATACGCAGTATTTT. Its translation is CASSLSEFTDTQYF. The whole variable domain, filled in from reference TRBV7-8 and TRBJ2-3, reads GAGVSQSPRYKVAKRGQDVALRCDPISGHVSLFWYQQALGQGPEFLTYFQNEAQLDKSGLPSDRFFAERPEGSVSTLKIQRTQQEDSAVYLCASSLSEFTDTQYFGPGTRLTVL.